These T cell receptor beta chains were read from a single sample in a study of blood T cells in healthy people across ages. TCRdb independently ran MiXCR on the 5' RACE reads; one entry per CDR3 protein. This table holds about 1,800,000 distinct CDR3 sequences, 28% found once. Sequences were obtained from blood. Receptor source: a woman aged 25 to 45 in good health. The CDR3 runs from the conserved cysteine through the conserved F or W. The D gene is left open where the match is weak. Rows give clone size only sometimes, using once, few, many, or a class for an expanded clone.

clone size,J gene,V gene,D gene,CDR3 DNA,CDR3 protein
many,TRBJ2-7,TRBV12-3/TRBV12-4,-,TGTGCCAGCAGTGAGAGGGACTTCCACGAGCAGTACTTC,CASSERDFHEQYF
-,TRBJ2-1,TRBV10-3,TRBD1,TGTGCCACCGAGGGACAGGATAACAATGAGCAGCTCTTC,CATEGQDNNEQLF
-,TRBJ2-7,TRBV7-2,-,TGTGCCAGCAGCTTTGCGTCGTTGACGGGCTACGAGCAGTACTTC,CASSFASLTGYEQYF
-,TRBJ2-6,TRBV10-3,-,TGTGCCATCAGTGAACCGCCGATGCCTGGGGCCAGCGTCCTGACTTTC,CAISEPPMPGASVLTF
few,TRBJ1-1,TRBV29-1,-,TGCAGCGTTGAAGATCCGCGATACACTGAAGCTTTCTTT,CSVEDPRYTEAFF
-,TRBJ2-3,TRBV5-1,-,TGCGCCAGCACGATCCAGCCGGGCACAGATACGCAGTATTTT,CASTIQPGTDTQYF
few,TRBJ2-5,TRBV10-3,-,TGTGCCATCAGTGACCAACAGGGTAGGGAGACCCAGTACTTC,CAISDQQGRETQYF
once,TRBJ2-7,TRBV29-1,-,TGCAGCGTCGAGGGGGAGTCCTACGAGCAGTACTTC,CSVEGESYEQYF
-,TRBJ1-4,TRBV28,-,TGTGCCAGCAGTCTTACCATAGGGTATTTTACTAATGAAAAACTGTTTTTT,CASSLTIGYFTNEKLFF
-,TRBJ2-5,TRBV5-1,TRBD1,TGCGCCAGCAGCTTTGGGACAGGGCTCGGGAGAGAGCAGTACTTC,CASSFGTGLGREQYF
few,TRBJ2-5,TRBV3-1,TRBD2,TGTGCCAGCAGCCGACTACTAGCGCCTCAGAAGGGAGAGACCCAGTACTTC,CASSRLLAPQKGETQYF